Presented here are 23 T cell receptor beta chains from one specimen sequenced in a study of OX40 agonist ivuxolimab in advanced cancers. Some clones are missing from TCRdb's copy, which holds only in-frame ones; the method was immunoSEQ multiplex PCR. The table has roughly 100,000 clones, 92% seen once. The sequencing used CD4+ or CD8+ T cells sorted from blood, collected in a trial of the OX40 agonist ivuxolimab. The receptor set was obtained from an adult with an advanced solid tumor such as melanoma, head and neck, liver or kidney cancer.

The CDR3, as DNA: TGTGCCTGGACGGATGGAAGCGGGAGTGAAAAACTGTTTTTT. It is translated as CAWTDGSGSEKLFF. The chain carries TRBV30 and TRBJ1-4; no clear D gene. V lost 4 bases and J 7 bases, leaving 16 bases between the germline ends. Germline-derived CDR1 and CDR2 are GTSNPN and SVGIG (reference sequence). The CDR3 contains 14 residues.

The chain has TRBV25-1 and TRBJ2-3; D possibly corresponds to TRBD1 (6 bases). V lost 0 bases to trimming and J lost 7 bases, with 11 bases between them. Germline values: CDR1 MGHDK, CDR2 SYGVNS. The length of the CDR3 is 14 residues. The CDR3 spells CASSEYPDRNTQYF. DNA of the CDR3: TGTGCCAGCAGTGAATATCCGGACAGAAATACGCAGTATTTT.

The CDR3 region has the DNA TGTGCTAGTGGTTTGGTACTGTCGCAGAACACTGAAGCTTTCTTT. Its protein is CASGLVLSQNTEAFF. The chain has TRBV12-5 and TRBJ1-1; D remains ambiguous. Trimming took off 0 bases at V and 1 base at J, with 9 bases between the two ends. The germline V gene encodes CDR1 LGHNT and CDR2 FRNRAP. The CDR3 extends over 15 amino acids.

This sequence joins TRBV4-3 and TRBJ1-1; D ambiguous. Germline CDR1 LGHNA, CDR2 YSLEER. The CDR3 has 12 residues. V was clipped by 4 bases and J by 8 bases, with 11 bases between them. DNA of the CDR3: TGCGCCAGCAGCCTCCCCGGTCACGAAGCTTTCTTT. This encodes CASSLPGHEAFF.

The chain recombines TRBV7-2 with TRBJ2-5; 8 bases align to TRBD1. There are 15 residues in the CDR3. With V trimmed by 2 bases and J by 0 bases, 2 bases remained unmatched. The V gene's germline CDR1 is SGHTA and CDR2 FQGNSA. In DNA, the CDR3 is TGTGCCAGCAGCTTAAGGACAGGGTACCAAGAGACCCAGTACTTC. It yields the protein CASSLRTGYQETQYF.

The chain employs TRBV6-6 and TRBJ1-1, with D unresolved. This CDR3 is 10 amino acids long. CDR1 and CDR2 from the germline V gene are MNHNY and SVGAGI (reference sequence). Deletions cut 6 bases from V and 3 bases from J, with 2 bases between. The CDR3 region is CASRDTEAFF. CDR3 nucleotide sequence: TGTGCCAGCAGAGACACTGAAGCTTTCTTT.

This chain joins TRBV6-5 and TRBJ1-3; no reliable D call. This CDR3 spans 16 amino acids. The germline V gene encodes CDR1 MNHEY and CDR2 SVGAGI. Trimming removed 4 bases from V and 4 bases from J, with 17 bases in between. CDR3 nucleotides: TGTGCCAGCAGTTTAAGAGTACCGGAGTCGGGAAACACCATATATTTT. Its protein is CASSLRVPESGNTIYF.

The rearrangement joins TRBV25-1 to TRBJ1-1; no clear D gene. Germline CDR1 is MGHDK and CDR2 is SYGVNS. V dropped 2 bases and J dropped 4 bases, with 11 bases sitting between them. This CDR3 contains 14 residues. CDR3: CASSEDFDPTEAFF. DNA of the CDR3: TGTGCCAGCAGTGAAGATTTTGACCCCACTGAAGCTTTCTTT.

The V gene is TRBV19, the J gene TRBJ2-3; 7 positions match TRBD2. Per germline, CDR1 LNHDA and CDR2 SQIVND (reference sequence). Unmatched junction bases numbered 5, after V lost 5 bases and J lost 0 bases. There are 15 residues in the CDR3. The CDR3 coding sequence is TGTGCCAGTAGTTGGCTAGCGGAAAGCACAGATACGCAGTATTTT. This encodes CASSWLAESTDTQYF.

This chain uses TRBV27 with TRBJ2-7; the match to TRBD2 covers 8 bases. Trimming at V came to 6 bases and at J to 3 bases, leaving 4 bases not matched to a gene. CDR1 and CDR2 (germline): MNHEY, SMNVEV (reference sequence). The CDR3 totals 13 residues. CDR3 sequence reads: CASSLAGFYEQYF. In DNA form, the CDR3 reads TGTGCCAGCAGCTTAGCGGGATTCTACGAGCAGTACTTC.

The V call is TRBV5-4, the J call TRBJ1-1; TRBD1 agrees at 9 bases. J gave up 6 bases and V 4 bases, and 10 bases lay outside the gene matches. CDR3 length: 15 residues. Looked up from germline, CDR1 is SGHNT and CDR2 is YYREEE (reference sequence). This chain's CDR3 is CASSLQGQGGSEAFF. Here the CDR3 DNA reads TGTGCCAGCAGCCTGCAGGGACAGGGAGGATCTGAAGCTTTCTTT. Full variable domain (outside the CDR3, taken from reference TRBV5-4 and TRBJ1-1): ETGVTQSPTHLIKTRGQQVTLRCSSQSGHNTVSWYQQALGQGPQFIFQYYREEENGRGNFPPRFSGLQFPNYSSELNVNALELDDSALYLCASSLQGQGGSEAFFGQGTRLTVV.

V gene TRBV30 combines with J gene TRBJ1-1; D not resolved. The V end lost 4 bases, the J end lost 0 bases, and 9 bases lay between the germline ends. Germline CDR1 GTSNPN, CDR2 SVGIG (reference sequence). The CDR3 has 13 amino acids. The DNA of the CDR3 is TGTGCCTGGACTTCGAATGTGAACACTGAAGCTTTCTTT. Protein product: CAWTSNVNTEAFF.

The CDR3: CASRAGGNYEQYF. CDR3 nucleotide sequence: TGTGCCAGCAGGGCAGGGGGGAACTACGAGCAGTACTTC. The V gene is TRBV27, the J gene TRBJ2-7; a weak D match, TRBD1 (7 bases). V lost 6 bases and J 3 bases, leaving 12 bases between the germline ends. Looked up from germline, CDR1 is MNHEY and CDR2 is SMNVEV (reference sequence). CDR3 length: 13 amino acids.

V gene TRBV2 combines with J gene TRBJ2-2, with D perhaps given as TRBD1 or TRBD2 (6 bases each). The CDR3 is 18 residues long. Germline V lookup: CDR1 SNHLY, CDR2 FYNNEI. The V and J ends lost 0 bases and 4 bases respectively, with 18 bases between them. The CDR3 DNA reads TGTGCCAGCAGTGAAGCGCTTTTGGGGGGCGGAACCACCGGGGAGCTGTTTTTT. Its translation is CASSEALLGGGTTGELFF.

There are a few counts of this clone. The gene calls are TRBV5-6 and TRBJ1-5; no firm D call. V was shortened by 4 bases and J by 6 bases, with 8 bases between the two germline ends. The CDR3 length is 12 residues. Germline V gene lookup returns CDR1 SGHDT and CDR2 YYEEEE. DNA of the CDR3: TGTGCCAGCAGCCAGTTCGGTCAGCCCCAGCATTTT. Translating it yields CASSQFGQPQHF.

This clone has only one observation. The chain carries TRBV5-4 and TRBJ2-3; 9 bases are shared with TRBD1. The trim removed 4 bases at V and 5 bases at J, leaving 11 bases unmatched. The germline gives CDR1 SGHNT, CDR2 YYREEE (reference sequence). The CDR3 spans 16 residues. As DNA, the CDR3 is TGTGCCAGCAGCCGCTTTTTGGACAGGGGTAGAGATACGCAGTATTTT. This sequence encodes CASSRFLDRGRDTQYF. The full variable domain, with the rest looked up from reference TRBV5-4 and TRBJ2-3, is ETGVTQSPTHLIKTRGQQVTLRCSSQSGHNTVSWYQQALGQGPQFIFQYYREEENGRGNFPPRFSGLQFPNYSSELNVNALELDDSALYLCASSRFLDRGRDTQYFGPGTRLTVL.

The chain is built from TRBV11-2 and TRBJ2-7; 9 nucleotides line up with TRBD1. The length of the CDR3 is 13 residues. Germline trimming cut 4 bases from V and 5 bases from J; bases unmatched to any gene: 3. Germline CDR1 reads SGHAT; CDR2 reads FQNNGV. This chain's CDR3 is CASSYDRGDEQYF. The CDR3, as DNA: TGTGCCAGCAGCTACGACAGGGGGGACGAGCAGTACTTC.

This chain links TRBV11-2 with TRBJ2-1, with TRBD2 identical over 7 bases. J was trimmed by 8 bases and V by 1 base; bases with no gene match: 8. This CDR3 is built from 15 residues. The V gene's germline CDR1 is SGHAT and CDR2 FQNNGV. The CDR3 nucleotides are TGTGCCAGCAGCTTAGTTGGCGGGAGTCTAGATGAGCAGTTCTTC. This codes for CASSLVGGSLDEQFF.

This clone was observed once. This CDR3 reads CASSLASTPSSYNSPLHF. Written as DNA, the CDR3 is TGCGCCAGCAGCTTGGCTTCGACACCTAGCTCCTATAATTCACCCCTCCACTTT. This chain joins TRBV5-1 and TRBJ1-6; no clear D gene. The germline CDR1 and CDR2 sequences are SGHRS and YFSETQ. The CDR3 spans 18 residues. Trimming pared 0 bases from V and 0 bases from J, leaving 13 bases between.

This rearrangement joins TRBV4-1 to TRBJ1-5, with no clear D. Germline loops: CDR1 MGHRA, CDR2 YSYEKL. This CDR3 region has 14 residues. Trimming removed 4 bases from V and 7 bases from J, with 14 bases in between. For the CDR3, the DNA is TGCGCCAGCAGCCGATTGGAATGGAGCCAGCCCCAGCATTTT. It is translated as CASSRLEWSQPQHF.

The V gene is TRBV5-1, the J gene TRBJ1-2; weak D call: TRBD1 (6 bases). V lost 1 base and J 8 bases, leaving 18 bases between the germline ends. The CDR3 runs 15 residues. Germline V gene data show CDR1 as SGHRS and CDR2 as YFSETQ. In DNA form, the CDR3 reads TGCGCCAGCAGCTTGACCGGAACAGGGCTAGACGGCTACACCTTC. It specifies CASSLTGTGLDGYTF.

This clone was observed a few times. This rearrangement joins TRBV11-2 to TRBJ2-7, with D unclear. The V end lost 3 bases, the J end lost 1 base, and 10 bases lay between the germline ends. Germline V gene lookup returns CDR1 SGHAT and CDR2 FQNNGV. The CDR3 spans 14 residues. CDR3 sequence: CASSFGGRSYEQYF. CDR3 sequence (DNA): TGTGCCAGCAGCTTTGGCGGAAGATCCTACGAGCAGTACTTC.

The J gene is TRBJ1-1, the V gene TRBV6-5; D is uncertain. Trimming left V 2 bases short and J 4 bases short, with 11 bases between. The CDR3 sequence is 14 residues long. CDR1 MNHEY and CDR2 SVGAGI come from the germline V gene. This CDR3 is CASSYGIRITEAFF. The CDR3 region has the DNA TGTGCCAGCAGTTACGGAATCAGGATCACTGAAGCTTTCTTT.